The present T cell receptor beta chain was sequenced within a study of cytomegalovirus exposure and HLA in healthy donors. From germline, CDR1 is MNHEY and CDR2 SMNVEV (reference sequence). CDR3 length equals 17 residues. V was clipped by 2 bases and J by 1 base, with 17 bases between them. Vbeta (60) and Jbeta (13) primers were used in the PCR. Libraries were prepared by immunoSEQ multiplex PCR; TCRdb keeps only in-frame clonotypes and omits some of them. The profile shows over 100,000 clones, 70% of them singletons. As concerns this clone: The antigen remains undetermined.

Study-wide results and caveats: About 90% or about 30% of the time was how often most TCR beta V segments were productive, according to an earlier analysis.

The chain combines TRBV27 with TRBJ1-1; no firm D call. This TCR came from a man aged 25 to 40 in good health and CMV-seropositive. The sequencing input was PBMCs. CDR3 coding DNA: TGTGCCAGCAGTTTACTGAGAGCTTACCAAGAGAACACTGAAGCTTTCTTT. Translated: CASSLLRAYQENTEAFF.